The 5 T cell receptor beta chains below come from one sample, sequenced in a study of cytomegalovirus exposure and HLA in healthy donors. Assay used: immunoSEQ multiplex PCR; TCRdb lists only in-frame clones, some missing. Seen here are over 150,000 clones, around 80% observed once, and the top ten hold around 15%. Material for sequencing was PBMCs. Every receptor here comes from a woman aged 25 to 45 in good health and CMV-seropositive.

V gene TRBV5-1 combines with J gene TRBJ2-2; 8 bases map to TRBD2. With 6 bases clipped from V and 2 bases from J, the junction kept 9 bases outside the gene matches. Germline-derived CDR1 and CDR2 are SGHRS and YFSETQ. This CDR3 has 16 residues. Here the CDR3 DNA reads TGCGCCAGCAACCCTCGACTAGCGACAAACACCGGGGAGCTGTTTTTT. Protein product: CASNPRLATNTGELFF.

The rearrangement links TRBV7-9 to TRBJ2-5; unclear D gene. Between the trimmed V and J ends, which lost 0 bases and 10 bases, there was a span of 15 bases. The CDR3 contains 14 residues. The germline gives CDR1 SEHNR, CDR2 FQNEAQ (reference sequence). CDR3 coding DNA: TGTGCCAGCAGCTTAGCGTGGGCCGAAGGTCACCAGTACTTC. This translates into CASSLAWAEGHQYF.

The chain links TRBV7-6 to TRBJ2-7; 7 bases fit TRBD2. Trimming took 5 bases from V and 6 from J; bases not matched to a gene: 1. The CDR3 contains 11 residues. Germline CDR1 is SGHVS and CDR2 is FNYEAQ. The CDR3 reads CASSGGGEQYF. The CDR3 nucleotides read TGTGCCAGCAGCGGGGGGGGCGAGCAGTACTTC. Full variable domain (outside the CDR3, taken from reference TRBV7-6 and TRBJ2-7): GAGVSQSPRYKVTKRGQDVALRCDPISGHVSLYWYRQALGQGPEFLTYFNYEAQQDKSGLPNDRFSAERPEGSISTLTIQRTEQRDSAMYRCASSGGGEQYFGPGTRLTVT.

This clone appeared a few times. The chain combines TRBV18 with TRBJ1-2; perhaps TRBD1 as D (5 bases). In germline, CDR1 is KGHSH, CDR2 LQKENI. The CDR3 is 12 residues long. Trimming removed 6 bases at V and 1 base at J, with 6 bases between. CDR3 region: CASSDNNYGYTF. CDR3 nucleotide sequence: TGTGCCAGCTCGGACAATAACTATGGCTACACCTTC. The full variable domain, in which reference TRBV18 and TRBJ1-2 provide the parts outside the CDR3, is NAGVMQNPRHLVRRRGQEARLRCSPMKGHSHVYWYRQLPEEGLKFMVYLQKENIIDESGMPKERFSAEFPKEGPSILRIQQVVRGDSAAYFCASSDNNYGYTFGSGTRLTVV.

The chain joins TRBV2 to TRBJ2-7; D may be TRBD1 (7 bases). The CDR3 is 13 amino acids. The V and J ends lost 10 bases and 2 bases respectively, with 15 bases between them. The V gene's germline CDR1 is SNHLY and CDR2 FYNNEI. The CDR3 region is CATWRDRTYEQYF. The CDR3 bases are TGTGCCACCTGGAGGGACAGAACCTACGAGCAGTACTTC.